Here is one TCR beta chain with its context. This clonotype was detected many times. Its antigen is unknown. No base quality information exists; no much larger clone differs at one position. These data are taken from a study of regulatory T cells in long-lasting Graves disease (dated by TCRdb to the early 2020s). Concerning the study at large: Persistent Graves' disease meant more than 5 years of antithyroid drug treatment with TSH receptor autoantibodies that stayed positive. Persistent Graves' disease patients were compared with newly diagnosed Graves' disease patients by peripheral blood TCR sequencing and RNA sequencing. A total of roughly 33 samples underwent TCR sequencing: about 13 from persistent and about 20 from newly diagnosed Graves' disease patients. The study was registered as a clinical trial and conducted in China. Antithyroid drugs had been taken for approximately ten years on average by persistent Graves' disease patients in the clinical cohort. What the research found in general, with its limitations: As a limitation, the authors acknowledged that the small sample size may reduce accuracy. Preferential use of TRBV28, TRBJ1-2 and TRBJ2-5 was observed in persistent disease, whereas TRBV20-1 and TRBJ2-1 were favored in newly diagnosed disease. Only peripheral blood was studied, because thyroid tissue, the primary lesion, was inaccessible. A larger number of public clonotypes was shared among persistent patients (fewer than 3,000) than among newly diagnosed patients (roughly 930). Sequencing and analysis were limited to the TCR beta chain. Lower TCR Shannon entropy and fewer highly expanded clones were observed in persistent Graves' disease patients than in newly diagnosed patients, which suggested clonal expansion.

V lost 2 bases and J lost 5 bases; the stretch between them is 22 bases long. In the germline V gene, CDR1 corresponds to SGHAT and CDR2 to FQNNGV. The CDR3 runs 17 residues from the cysteine to the phenylalanine. Only the CDR3 portion is preserved as DNA: 51 bases, with reading frame beginning at the first base. The library was obtained by multiplex PCR. TCRdb records Illumina HiSeq 4000 as the sequencer. To build TCR beta libraries, CDR3 regions were amplified by Arm-PCR using iRepertoire HTBI primers. Before sequencing, the PCR products underwent gel purification. As for the original processing: A total of some 60 TRBV and about 13 TRBJ segments were identified across samples and were used for gene usage analysis of CDR3 amino acid clonotypes. COPE and FqMerger were used to merge filtered high-quality paired reads into contigs. BLAST was used to align contigs to IMGT TRBV, TRBD and TRBJ reference genes, with CDR3 defined following IMGT. Highly expanded clones were defined as clonotypes with a frequency above 0.1%. Repertoire diversity was measured by Shannon entropy, and V-J evenness by the Gini coefficient. Clonotypes shared by more than one individual were considered public. Starting from the raw public reads, TCRdb applied fastp trimming at Q25, assembled clones with MiXCR and retained in-frame beta chains. Every entry covers one CDR3 protein and lists the most common genes and DNA from its rows. TCRdb's processing, not the study's, gives the V and J calls here. In all, the sample holds 700,000 or so distinct CDR3 sequences, and 25% to 30% of those were seen once. Of the sample, about 40% falls within the top ten clones.

Sample time point, as interpreted from the label and publication: persistent/refractory GD, antithyroid drugs over 5 years with positive TRAb. For both TCR sequencing and RNA sequencing, RNA was extracted from PBMCs in TRIzol. The diagnosis of Graves' disease was made according to American Thyroid Association guidelines. Patients were recruited from an endocrinology department in Xi'an, China. Each patient gave 9 to 10 milliliters of peripheral blood, collected in an EDTA anticoagulant tube. Ficoll Paque Plus density gradient separation was used to isolate PBMCs, and no further T cell sorting was done. An Agilent 2100 Bioanalyzer and agarose gel were used to check RNA quality, and a NanoDrop 2000 was used to measure RNA concentration.

Sequenced here: peripheral blood mononuclear cells (PBMCs), sampled when the disease was refractory, from a patient treated with antithyroid drugs. The sequence was obtained from a female donor with Graves disease. The V and J genes are TRBV11-2 and TRBJ2-7; perhaps TRBD2 is the D gene, with 7 bases matching. The encoded CDR3 is CASSLTGGGSVRDEQYF. The nucleotide sequence is given as TGTGCCAGCAGCTTAACCGGCGGGGGCTCGGTTAGAGACGAGCAGTACTTC.